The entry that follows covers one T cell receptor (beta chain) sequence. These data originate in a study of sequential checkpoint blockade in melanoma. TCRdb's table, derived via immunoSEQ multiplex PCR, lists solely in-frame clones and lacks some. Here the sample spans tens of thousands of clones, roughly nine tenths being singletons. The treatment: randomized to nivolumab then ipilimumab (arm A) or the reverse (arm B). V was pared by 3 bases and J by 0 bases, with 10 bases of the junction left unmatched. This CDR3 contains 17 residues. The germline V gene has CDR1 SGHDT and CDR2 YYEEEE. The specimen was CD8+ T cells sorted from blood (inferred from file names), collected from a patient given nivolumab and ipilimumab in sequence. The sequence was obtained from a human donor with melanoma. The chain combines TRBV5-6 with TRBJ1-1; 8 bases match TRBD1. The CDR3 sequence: CASSSIGQGKVNTEAFF. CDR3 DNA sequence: TGTGCCAGCAGCTCCATAGGACAGGGTAAGGTGAACACTGAAGCTTTCTTT.